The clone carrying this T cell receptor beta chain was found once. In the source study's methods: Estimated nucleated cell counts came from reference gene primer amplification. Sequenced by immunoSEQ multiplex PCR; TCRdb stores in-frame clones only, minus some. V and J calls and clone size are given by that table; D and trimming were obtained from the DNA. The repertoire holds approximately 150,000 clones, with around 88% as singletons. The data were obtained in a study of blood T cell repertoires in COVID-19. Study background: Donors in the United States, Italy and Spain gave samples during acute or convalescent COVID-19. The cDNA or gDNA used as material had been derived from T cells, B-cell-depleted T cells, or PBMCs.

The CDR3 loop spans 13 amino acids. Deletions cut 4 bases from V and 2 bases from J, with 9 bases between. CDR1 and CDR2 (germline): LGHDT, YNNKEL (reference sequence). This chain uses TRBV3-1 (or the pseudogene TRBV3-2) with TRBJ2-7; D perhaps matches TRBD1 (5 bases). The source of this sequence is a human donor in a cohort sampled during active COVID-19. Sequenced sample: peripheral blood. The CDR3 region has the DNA TGTGCCAGCAGCCGGGGCAAGGCCTACGAGCAGTACTTC. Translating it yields CASSRGKAYEQYF.